These T cell receptor beta chains were read from a single sample in a study of blood T cells in healthy people across ages. TCRdb re-called the 5' RACE reads through MiXCR, storing one row per CDR3 protein. The sample consists of about a million distinct CDR3 sequences, about 53% of them appearing once. Material for sequencing was blood. The source of these receptors is a woman in her sixties or seventies in good health. Both conserved end residues are part of each CDR3. D genes are given only for firm matches. The size entry is marked missing in some rows and otherwise reads once, few, many or a size class.

clone size: few
J gene: TRBJ1-2
D gene: NA
V gene: TRBV5-6
CDR3 protein: CASSLEWDSLYGYTF
CDR3 DNA: TGTGCCAGCAGCTTGGAGTGGGATTCTTTATATGGCTACACCTTC

clone size: NA
J gene: TRBJ2-7
D gene: NA
V gene: TRBV5-6
CDR3 protein: CASSFGNLWEQYF
CDR3 DNA: TGTGCCAGCAGCTTTGGGAACCTGTGGGAGCAGTACTTC

clone size: NA
J gene: TRBJ2-3
D gene: NA
V gene: TRBV9
CDR3 protein: CASSAQGHTQYF
CDR3 DNA: TGTGCCAGCAGCGCCCAGGGGCATACGCAGTATTTT

clone size: few
J gene: TRBJ2-7
D gene: NA
V gene: TRBV6-1
CDR3 protein: CASSDGYRHGAYEQYF
CDR3 DNA: TGTGCCAGCAGTGACGGTTACAGGCACGGAGCCTACGAGCAGTACTTC

clone size: few
J gene: TRBJ2-7
D gene: TRBD2
V gene: TRBV5-1
CDR3 protein: CASSLVVGGRDEQYF
CDR3 DNA: TGCGCCAGCAGCTTGGTGGTGGGAGGGAGAGACGAGCAGTACTTC

clone size: once
J gene: TRBJ1-4
D gene: NA
V gene: TRBV20-1
CDR3 protein: CSAAENEKLFF
CDR3 DNA: TGCAGTGCCGCAGAGAATGAAAAACTGTTTTTT

clone size: NA
J gene: TRBJ2-7
D gene: NA
V gene: TRBV19
CDR3 protein: CASSIRRKTPSYEQYF
CDR3 DNA: TGTGCCAGTAGTATCAGGCGTAAGACCCCGTCCTACGAGCAGTACTTC

clone size: few
J gene: TRBJ2-7
D gene: NA
V gene: TRBV7-2
CDR3 protein: CASSNPGLMGYEQYF
CDR3 DNA: TGTGCCAGCAGCAACCCTGGACTAATGGGCTACGAGCAGTACTTC

clone size: NA
J gene: TRBJ1-2
D gene: NA
V gene: TRBV28
CDR3 protein: CASRSPSRGGLNYGYTF
CDR3 DNA: TGTGCCAGCAGGTCCCCTTCTCGTGGGGGGCTTAACTATGGCTACACCTTC

clone size: few
J gene: TRBJ1-5
D gene: NA
V gene: TRBV28
CDR3 protein: CASSFGRGALSNQPQHF
CDR3 DNA: TGTGCCAGCAGTTTTGGTCGAGGGGCCTTAAGCAATCAGCCCCAGCATTTT

clone size: NA
J gene: TRBJ2-1
D gene: NA
V gene: TRBV10-3
CDR3 protein: CAISDLYLQKYNEQFF
CDR3 DNA: TGTGCCATCAGTGACCTCTACTTACAAAAATACAATGAGCAGTTCTTC

clone size: NA
J gene: TRBJ2-2
D gene: NA
V gene: TRBV27
CDR3 protein: CASSPAFTGELFF
CDR3 DNA: TGTGCCAGCAGTCCCGCGTTCACCGGGGAGCTGTTTTTT

clone size: NA
J gene: TRBJ1-1
D gene: NA
V gene: TRBV6-5
CDR3 protein: CASSYSRGFMVNTEAFF
CDR3 DNA: TGTGCCAGCAGTTACTCGCGGGGGTTTATGGTGAACACTGAAGCTTTCTTT

clone size: NA
J gene: TRBJ2-4
D gene: NA
V gene: TRBV12-3/TRBV12-4
CDR3 protein: CASSPTGNIQYF
CDR3 DNA: TGTGCCAGCAGCCCCACAGGGAACATTCAGTACTTC